Listed here are 32 T cell receptor beta chains from one sample, sequenced in a study of cytomegalovirus exposure and HLA in healthy donors. The PCR employed 60 Vbeta primers together with 13 Jbeta primers. The data were produced by immunoSEQ multiplex PCR, yet TCRdb's version contains in-frame clones alone and is incomplete. This sample has more than 90,000 clones, with approximately 78% found just once. The sequenced material came from PBMCs. These receptors all stem from a man aged 30-40 years in good health and CMV-seropositive.

This rearrangement joins TRBV6-6 to TRBJ1-1; 7 bases line up with TRBD1. After removal of 0 bases from V and 12 bases from J, the junction contained 4 bases not matched to a gene. Germline V gives CDR1 MNHNY, CDR2 SVGAGI (reference sequence). There are 12 residues in the CDR3. The CDR3 sequence: CASSYSAGGTFF. CDR3 nucleotide sequence: TGTGCCAGCAGTTACTCGGCAGGGGGAACTTTCTTT.

The chain joins TRBV19 to TRBJ1-1; TRBD1 is a possible D gene (5 bases). Germline V CDR1 and CDR2: LNHDA, SQIVND (reference sequence). The ends were cut back, 4 bases at V and 1 base at J, with 16 bases in the middle. The CDR3 spans 16 residues. The CDR3 DNA reads as TGTGCCAGTAGTAGGGACTCGTGGGGTAAGAACACTGAAGCTTTCTTT. Translation gives CASSRDSWGKNTEAFF.

The chain is built from TRBV5-1 and TRBJ2-1, with D perhaps matching TRBD2 (5 bases). Trimming took off 3 bases at V and 6 bases at J, with 16 bases between the two ends. Germline lookup yields CDR1 SGHRS and CDR2 YFSETQ. The length of the CDR3 is 15 residues. As DNA, the CDR3 is TGCGCCAGCAGCTCCTTCGGGATCGCGGGCAATGAGCAGTTCTTC. As protein: CASSSFGIAGNEQFF. Full variable domain (outside the CDR3, taken from reference TRBV5-1 and TRBJ2-1): KAGVTQTPRYLIKTRGQQVTLSCSPISGHRSVSWYQQTPGQGLQFLFEYFSETQRNKGNFPGRFSGRQFSNSRSEMNVSTLELGDSALYLCASSSFGIAGNEQFFGPGTRLTVL.

There are a few counts of this clone. The chain joins TRBV18 to TRBJ2-5, with a possible D match to TRBD2 (6 bases). In germline, CDR1 is KGHSH, CDR2 LQKENI. Trimming took off 0 bases at V and 4 bases at J, with 6 bases between the two ends. CDR3 length equals 13 residues. The CDR3 nucleotides are TGTGCCAGCTCACCACCGGGGGGAGAGACCCAGTACTTC. This codes for CASSPPGGETQYF.

The rearrangement links TRBV9 to TRBJ1-4; tentatively, D is TRBD1 (6 bases). The germline V and J ends were trimmed by 5 bases and 10 bases, with 21 bases remaining between them. Per germline, CDR1 SGDLS and CDR2 YYNGEE. CDR3 size: 15 residues. The DNA of the CDR3 is TGTGCCAGCAGTTTTGACCAAACAGGGTCTGGAAAACTGTTTTTT. It codes for CASSFDQTGSGKLFF.

The chain uses TRBV6-1 and TRBJ2-7; no clear D. The CDR3 consists of 14 residues. Germline values: CDR1 MNHNS, CDR2 SASEGT. V was pared by 6 bases and J by 0 bases, with 12 bases between. The CDR3 loop reads CASRETRASYEQYF. The CDR3 nucleotides are TGTGCCAGCAGGGAGACCCGAGCCTCCTACGAGCAGTACTTC.

Only one count was recorded for this clone. V and J are TRBV30 and TRBJ1-5, with unresolved D. The V end was cut by 4 bases, the J end by 0 bases, with 13 bases between. The CDR3 extends over 15 amino acids. In germline, CDR1 is GTSNPN, CDR2 SVGIG (reference sequence). The CDR3 is CAWIFRELSNQPQHF. The CDR3 DNA is TGTGCCTGGATTTTCCGTGAACTTAGCAATCAGCCCCAGCATTTT.

This clone was recorded a few times. The rearrangement uses TRBV19 and TRBJ2-3, with a weak D call TRBD1 (5 bases). CDR3 length equals 13 residues. Germline CDR1 reads LNHDA; CDR2 reads SQIVND (reference sequence). Trimming took off 6 bases at V and 9 bases at J, with 16 bases between the two ends. The CDR3 loop reads CASSVRQHGTQYF. The CDR3 DNA follows: TGTGCCAGTAGCGTAAGACAGCACGGGACGCAGTATTTT.

J is TRBJ2-1 and V is TRBV19; 8 bases match TRBD2. This CDR3 contains 15 residues. In germline, CDR1 is LNHDA, CDR2 SQIVND (reference sequence). Unmatched junction bases numbered 3, after V lost 3 bases and J lost 2 bases. The CDR3 coding sequence is TGTGCCAGTAGTATTGTGCGGGGGGCCTACAATGAGCAGTTCTTC. Residues: CASSIVRGAYNEQFF.

The chain employs TRBV27 and TRBJ2-1, with TRBD2 matching over 11 bases. Germline V CDR1 and CDR2: MNHEY, SMNVEV (reference sequence). The CDR3 totals 18 residues. After removal of 7 bases from V and 10 bases from J, the junction contained 21 bases not matched to a gene. CDR3 amino acids: CASTAGRRVAGGPEEQFF. DNA for the CDR3: TGTGCCAGCACCGCTGGCCGTCGAGTAGCGGGGGGGCCGGAGGAGCAGTTCTTC.

This clone has only a few counts. The chain couples TRBV5-1 to TRBJ2-6, with unresolved D. Germline lookup yields CDR1 SGHRS and CDR2 YFSETQ. The CDR3 covers 14 residues. The V gene lost 1 base and the J gene lost 3 bases, with 5 bases spanning the gap. The CDR3 loop is CASSLTGGANVLTF. The CDR3 nucleotides are TGCGCCAGCAGCTTGACTGGTGGGGCCAACGTCCTGACTTTC.

This clone was seen only once. The CDR3 DNA reads TGTGCCAGCAGCAAAGCGACAGGACATACCAGCAATCAGCCCCAGCATTTT. Translating gives CASSKATGHTSNQPQHF. This chain uses TRBV21-1 with TRBJ1-5; TRBD1 is the table's D call and was not checked against the DNA. TRBV21-1 has pseudogene status. The CDR3 is 17 residues long.

This clone was found once. V usage is TRBV10-2 and J usage is TRBJ2-7; D gene ambiguous. V lost 1 base to trimming and J lost 2 bases, with 6 bases between them. Germline V gene lookup returns CDR1 WSHSY and CDR2 SAAADI. The CDR3 is 13 amino acids. CDR3 in DNA: TGCGCCAGCAGTGAGTTCAATGCCTACGAGCAGTACTTC. It is translated as CASSEFNAYEQYF.

The chain couples TRBV5-1 to TRBJ2-2; 15 positions agree with TRBD2. This CDR3 has 19 residues. Looked up from germline, CDR1 is SGHRS and CDR2 is YFSETQ. J lost 4 bases, V lost 4 bases, and 11 bases had no gene match. CDR3 DNA: TGCGCCAGCAGCGCCGCCGGGACTAGCGGGAGGACGGGCACCGGGGAGCTGTTTTTT. It is translated as CASSAAGTSGRTGTGELFF.

The chain joins TRBV5-6 to TRBJ2-2, with D possibly being TRBD1 (7 bases). Trimming shortened V by 4 bases and J by 4 bases, and 26 bases separated the two germline ends. Germline CDR1 reads SGHDT; CDR2 reads YYEEEE. The CDR3 extends over 19 amino acids. The CDR3 DNA reads TGTGCCAGCAGCCAATGGGGCAGGGGGGTGGACACCTCCACCGGGGAGCTGTTTTTT. Its protein is CASSQWGRGVDTSTGELFF.

The rearrangement joins TRBV2 to TRBJ2-3; D possibly corresponds to TRBD1 (5 bases). The CDR3 covers 15 residues. Germline CDR1 and CDR2: SNHLY and FYNNEI. V dropped 2 bases and J dropped 5 bases, with 14 bases sitting between them. The CDR3 region is CASSEIRLGQDTQYF. DNA for the CDR3: TGTGCCAGCAGTGAAATAAGACTGGGGCAAGATACGCAGTATTTT.

The chain employs TRBV5-1 and TRBJ1-4, with a weak D call TRBD1 (5 bases). Germline V lookup: CDR1 SGHRS, CDR2 YFSETQ. The V end lost 0 bases, the J end lost 7 bases, and 13 bases lay between the germline ends. This CDR3 contains 15 residues. This chain's CDR3 is CASSLAGERGEKLFF. CDR3 nucleotides: TGCGCCAGCAGCTTGGCGGGGGAGAGAGGTGAAAAACTGTTTTTT.

The chain couples TRBV19 to TRBJ1-6; tentative D call: TRBD1 (6 bases). Germline V gene lookup returns CDR1 LNHDA and CDR2 SQIVND (reference sequence). The V gene lost 3 bases and the J gene lost 5 bases, with 11 bases spanning the gap. The CDR3 contains 15 residues. For the CDR3, the DNA is TGTGCCAGTAGTATGAGAGGGGACAATAATTCACCCCTCCACTTT. Translating it yields CASSMRGDNNSPLHF.

This rearrangement joins TRBV6-5 to TRBJ2-3; no firm D call. Per germline, CDR1 MNHEY and CDR2 SVGAGI. Deletions cut 7 bases from V and 3 bases from J, with 11 bases between. The CDR3 totals 13 residues. The CDR3 region has the DNA TGTGCCAGCACCACAAGAGGAACAGATACGCAGTATTTT. It translates to CASTTRGTDTQYF.

The V call is TRBV6-5, the J call TRBJ2-7; perhaps TRBD2 as D (6 bases). The CDR3 is made up of 14 amino acids. Per germline, CDR1 MNHEY and CDR2 SVGAGI. Between the trimmed V and J ends, which lost 0 bases and 7 bases, there was a span of 13 bases. The CDR3 loop is CASSYSLDAGEQYV. The CDR3 DNA is TGTGCCAGCAGTTACTCCCTCGACGCGGGGGAGCAGTACGTC.

The CDR3 DNA reads TGCGCCAGCAGGGATACTAGAGGAAGGGCCGGGGAGCTGTTTTTT. Translated, it gives CASRDTRGRAGELFF. V gene TRBV5-1 combines with J gene TRBJ2-2, with TRBD2 as a possible D gene (5 bases). This CDR3 region has 15 residues. Germline assignment: CDR1 SGHRS and CDR2 YFSETQ. V was pared by 5 bases and J by 6 bases, with 17 bases between.

In its sample, this clone was seen a few times. The J gene is TRBJ2-7, the V gene TRBV9; D may be TRBD1 (5 bases). The CDR3 loop spans 15 amino acids. Per the germline V gene, CDR1 is SGDLS and CDR2 is YYNGEE. V was cut by 4 bases and J by 2 bases, with 16 bases left in between. The CDR3 protein is CASSPRQGSAYEQYF. The CDR3 DNA sequence: TGTGCCAGCAGCCCGAGGCAGGGTTCGGCCTACGAGCAGTACTTC.

Remarks on this clone: At one boundary the junction diverges from the germline segment, which might be a read error. The chain joins TRBV6-6 to TRBJ2-5, with 8 bases that match TRBD1. The V gene's germline CDR1 is MNHNY and CDR2 SVGAGI (reference sequence). CDR3 size: 15 residues. The CDR3 is CVSTSDRGWEETQYF. In nucleotides, the CDR3 is TGTGTCAGCACGTCAGACAGGGGCTGGGAAGAGACCCAGTACTTC.

This clone was seen a few times. CDR3 sequence: CASSQGPGNSYEQYF. The CDR3 DNA is TGTGCCAGCAGCCAAGGGCCGGGGAACTCCTACGAGCAGTACTTC. The J gene is TRBJ2-7, the V gene TRBV7-3, with a tentative D call TRBD2 (5 bases). Germline loops: CDR1 SGHTA, CDR2 FQGTGA. The V end was cut by 5 bases, the J end by 0 bases, with 14 bases between. CDR3 length equals 15 residues.

This clone was counted a single time. The chain links TRBV15 to TRBJ2-1; possibly TRBD1 for D (5 bases). This CDR3 has 16 amino acids. Trimming cost V 0 bases and J 4 bases, with 13 bases left between them. CDR1 is LNHNV and CDR2 is YYDKDF in the germline V gene (reference sequence). The CDR3 bases are TGTGCCACCAGCAGAGACCACAGGCTCACTTACAATGAGCAGTTCTTC. This encodes CATSRDHRLTYNEQFF.

This clone was picked up a small number of times. Written as DNA, the CDR3 is TGTGCCAGCAGCTTAGTTCGGGACAGCCTATGGACCCAGTACTTC. Its translation is CASSLVRDSLWTQYF. V usage is TRBV7-6 and J usage is TRBJ2-5, with 7 bases fitting TRBD1. CDR1 SGHVS and CDR2 FNYEAQ come from the germline V gene. The trim removed 1 base at V and 7 bases at J, leaving 9 bases unmatched. CDR3 length: 15 amino acids. The full variable domain, in which reference TRBV7-6 and TRBJ2-5 provide the parts outside the CDR3, is GAGVSQSPRYKVTKRGQDVALRCDPISGHVSLYWYRQALGQGPEFLTYFNYEAQQDKSGLPNDRFSAERPEGSISTLTIQRTEQRDSAMYRCASSLVRDSLWTQYFGPGTRLLVL.

This clone was counted only a few times. This chain uses TRBV2 with TRBJ1-1, with TRBD1 matching 8 bases. The CDR3 sequence is 14 residues long. CDR1 SNHLY and CDR2 FYNNEI come from the germline V gene. The V gene end was trimmed by 3 bases and the J gene end by 5 bases; junction bases not matched to a gene: 5. DNA of the CDR3: TGTGCCAGCAGTGACCGGGACAGGAGGACTGAAGCTTTCTTT. Translation gives CASSDRDRRTEAFF.

The chain employs TRBV7-8 and TRBJ1-5; TRBD1 matches 7 bases. The J segment lost 3 bases and the V segment lost 5 bases, leaving 7 bases of the junction unmatched. The germline gives CDR1 SGHVS, CDR2 FQNEAQ. This CDR3 is built from 15 residues. The CDR3 spells CASSAYGTANQPQHF. CDR3 sequence (DNA): TGTGCCAGCAGCGCGTACGGGACAGCCAATCAGCCCCAGCATTTT.

V usage is TRBV6-1 and J usage is TRBJ2-6; no reliable D call. Germline lookup yields CDR1 MNHNS and CDR2 SASEGT. This CDR3 spans 15 amino acids. V was cut by 4 bases and J by 1 base, with 8 bases left in between. CDR3 DNA: TGTGCCAGCAGTGTTGGGCTTTCTGGGGCCAACGTCCTGACTTTC. Its translation: CASSVGLSGANVLTF.

This CDR3 reads CASSPGLARTDTQYF. In nucleotides, the CDR3 is TGTGCCAGCAGTCCGGGACTAGCCCGCACAGATACGCAGTATTTT. V usage is TRBV6-1 and J usage is TRBJ2-3, with TRBD2 identical over 9 bases. V lost 5 bases and J lost 1; bases outside the gene matches: 4. CDR1 MNHNS and CDR2 SASEGT come from the germline V gene. The CDR3 spans 15 residues.

The chain couples TRBV7-9 to TRBJ1-3, with D unclear. Germline CDR1 reads SEHNR; CDR2 reads FQNEAQ (reference sequence). Trimming cost V 1 base and J 3 bases, with 10 bases left between them. The CDR3 is 15 residues long. The CDR3 sequence: CASSLGGNRGNTIYF. In DNA, the CDR3 is TGTGCCAGCAGCTTAGGAGGGAATCGTGGAAACACCATATATTTT.

The chain recombines TRBV5-1 with TRBJ2-7; a possible D gene is TRBD2 (7 bases). Germline V gene sequence: CDR1 SGHRS, CDR2 YFSETQ. V was clipped by 7 bases and J by 5 bases, with 16 bases between them. CDR3 length equals 13 residues. This CDR3 reads CASSEGGGNEQYV. DNA for the CDR3: TGCGCCAGCTCTGAGGGGGGGGGAAACGAGCAGTACGTC.